This passage covers 22 T cell receptor beta chains from one sample sequenced in a study of shared clonotypes between healthy human individuals. Here immunoSEQ multiplex PCR was the method, and the copy in TCRdb shows in-frame clones only, minus some. The sample lists 950,000 to 1,100,000 clones; around 74% were seen once. The material sequenced was memory CD4+ T cells sorted from blood. Noted subset: CD45RA-negative fraction. The receptor set was obtained from a man between 18 and 35 years old in good health.

This rearrangement joins TRBV6-6 to TRBJ2-1; 12 bases are shared with TRBD1. Germline V gene lookup returns CDR1 MNHNY and CDR2 SVGAGI (reference sequence). CDR3 size: 15 residues. V shed 4 bases and J 9 bases; nucleotides not matched to a gene: 7. CDR3 protein: CASSLGQGARGEQFF. In nucleotides, the CDR3 is TGTGCCAGCAGTTTGGGACAGGGGGCGCGCGGTGAGCAGTTCTTC.

The chain employs TRBV2 and TRBJ1-2; no firm D call. In germline, CDR1 is SNHLY, CDR2 FYNNEI. V dropped 6 bases and J dropped 5 bases, with 10 bases sitting between them. This CDR3 has 12 amino acids. CDR3 loop: CASSPGTYGYTF. The CDR3 region has the DNA TGTGCCAGCAGCCCGGGAACATATGGCTACACCTTC.

The J gene is TRBJ2-7, the V gene TRBV5-1; D is undetermined. The CDR3 spans 21 residues. Germline lookup yields CDR1 SGHRS and CDR2 YFSETQ. V was cut by 4 bases and J by 3 bases, with 35 bases left in between. CDR3 residues: CASSPPPWTRYQYLIFYEQYF. CDR3 coding DNA: TGCGCCAGCAGCCCCCCCCCTTGGACCCGATACCAATATCTCATTTTCTACGAGCAGTACTTC.

The V gene is TRBV2, the J gene TRBJ1-1; 8 positions agree with TRBD1. The CDR3 loop spans 16 amino acids. The V gene end was trimmed by 2 bases and the J gene end by 0 bases; junction bases not matched to a gene: 5. CDR1 and CDR2 from the germline V gene are SNHLY and FYNNEI. CDR3 amino acids: CASSEWQGALNTEAFF. DNA of the CDR3: TGTGCCAGCAGTGAATGGCAGGGGGCGCTGAACACTGAAGCTTTCTTT.

The chain employs TRBV29-1 and TRBJ2-5; D remains ambiguous. With 1 base removed from V and 2 bases from J, the gap between germline ends came to 8 bases. The CDR3 is 13 amino acids. Germline CDR1 is SQVTM and CDR2 is ANQGSEA. The CDR3 loop is CSVEGPKQETQYF. The CDR3, as DNA: TGCAGCGTTGAAGGCCCGAAGCAAGAGACCCAGTACTTC.

This clone was picked up one time. This likely stems from a read error, as it lies one base from a far larger clone. The rearrangement uses TRBV9 and TRBJ1-3; D remains unclear. Germline CDR1 is SGDLS and CDR2 is YYNGEE. The germline V and J ends were trimmed by 5 bases and 2 bases, with 2 bases remaining between them. CDR3 size: 11 residues. CDR3 sequence: CASRTGNTIYF. The DNA for the CDR3 is TGTGCCAGCAGAACTGGAAACACCATATATTTT.

This chain connects TRBV6-8 to TRBJ2-3; maybe TRBD1 (5 bases). V lost 11 bases and J lost 2, with 20 bases in between. The germline V gene has CDR1 MNHGY and CDR2 SAAAGT. The CDR3 is made up of 15 amino acids. CDR3 bases: TGTGCCCCGTTTGAGGACAATTACGTCACAGATACGCAGTATTTT. This encodes CAPFEDNYVTDTQYF.

The chain links TRBV2 to TRBJ2-2, with 10 positions matching TRBD2. This CDR3 contains 15 residues. V lost 7 bases to trimming and J lost 7 bases; unmatched junction nucleotides: 9. Germline CDR1 is SNHLY and CDR2 is FYNNEI. Here the CDR3 reads CASNERGGQIGELFF. For the CDR3, the DNA is TGTGCCAGCAACGAGCGGGGGGGCCAGATCGGGGAGCTGTTTTTT. The whole variable domain, remainder taken from reference TRBV2 and TRBJ2-2, is EPEVTQTPSHQVTQMGQEVILRCVPISNHLYFYWYRQILGQKVEFLVSFYNNEISEKSEIFDDQFSVERPDGSNFTLKIRSTKLEDSAMYFCASNERGGQIGELFFGEGSRLTVL.

The sample holds a few counts of this clone. A much larger clone sits a single nucleotide away, making a read error possible. Other DNA sequences in this specimen translate into the identical CDR3. This chain links TRBV5-1 with TRBJ2-3; no clear D. This CDR3 is built from 12 residues. Between the trimmed V and J ends, which lost 1 base and 3 bases, there was a span of 3 bases. CDR1 SGHRS and CDR2 YFSETQ come from the germline V gene. CDR3 DNA sequence: TGCGCCAGCAGCTTGAAAACAGATACGCAGTATTTT. It encodes CASSLKTDTQYF.

A single count supports this clone. This chain joins TRBV6-1 and TRBJ2-4; 9 positions agree with TRBD1. Trimming at V came to 6 bases and at J to 8 bases, leaving 5 bases not matched to a gene. CDR1 and CDR2 (germline): MNHNS, SASEGT. This CDR3 spans 13 amino acids. CDR3 residues: CASRRGQGDIQYF. In DNA form, the CDR3 reads TGTGCCAGCAGGCGGGGACAGGGAGACATTCAGTACTTC.

Only a few counts were recorded for this clone. The gene calls are TRBV7-9 and TRBJ1-2; no reliable D call. Germline values: CDR1 SEHNR, CDR2 FQNEAQ (reference sequence). V lost 1 base, J lost 1 base, and 10 bases lay in between. This CDR3 has 15 amino acids. The CDR3 reads CASSLEGSLNYGYTF. The CDR3 DNA reads TGTGCCAGCAGCTTAGAGGGATCTCTTAACTATGGCTACACCTTC.

The chain employs TRBV10-3 and TRBJ1-2, with TRBD1 as a possible D gene (5 bases). In germline, CDR1 is ENHRY, CDR2 SYGVKD. Trimming removed 10 bases from V and 5 bases from J, with 14 bases in between. CDR3 length: 12 residues. The CDR3 DNA follows: TGTGCCACAAGGGGAGTGGAGTATGGCTACACCTTC. Translated: CATRGVEYGYTF.

This rearrangement joins TRBV10-3 to TRBJ1-2; D uncertain. V lost 2 bases to trimming and J lost 6 bases, with 7 bases between them. This CDR3 is built from 12 residues. Germline V CDR1 and CDR2: ENHRY, SYGVKD. The CDR3 nucleotides read TGTGCCATCAGTGAGCCGGGGAATGGCTACACCTTC. Protein: CAISEPGNGYTF.

The V and J genes are TRBV6-5 and TRBJ2-7; D is unclear. The germline V gene has CDR1 MNHEY and CDR2 SVGAGI. V lost 6 bases and J lost 5, with 8 bases in between. The CDR3 extends over 11 amino acids. The CDR3 region is CASRVRNEQYF. CDR3 nucleotide sequence: TGTGCCAGCAGGGTGAGGAACGAGCAGTACTTC.

The gene calls are TRBV5-1 and TRBJ2-7, with 7 nucleotides matching TRBD2. This CDR3 is built from 14 residues. Germline assignment: CDR1 SGHRS and CDR2 YFSETQ. After removal of 2 bases from V and 3 bases from J, the junction contained 5 bases not matched to a gene. CDR3 sequence: CASSFGGELYEQYF. Written as DNA, the CDR3 is TGCGCCAGCAGCTTTGGGGGGGAGCTCTACGAGCAGTACTTC.

The rearrangement links TRBV28 to TRBJ2-4; 13 positions match TRBD2. This CDR3 is built from 18 residues. V gave up 5 bases and J gave up 2 bases; unmatched junction bases: 9. The germline V gene has CDR1 MDHEN and CDR2 SYDVKM. CDR3 region: CASSPLTSGGPPKNIQYF. The CDR3 bases are TGTGCCAGCAGTCCCTTGACTAGCGGGGGGCCCCCCAAAAACATTCAGTACTTC.

This clone was counted once. The chain employs TRBV19 and TRBJ2-7, with 9 bases that match TRBD1. This CDR3 has 15 amino acids. Unmatched junction bases numbered 10, after V lost 6 bases and J lost 4 bases. Germline values: CDR1 LNHDA, CDR2 SQIVND (reference sequence). The CDR3 is CASRRSTGGVYEQYF. In DNA form, the CDR3 reads TGTGCCAGTAGGCGGTCAACAGGGGGCGTTTACGAGCAGTACTTC.

CDR3 sequence (DNA): TGCGCCAGCAGTGAGTTGTTAGCAGGGGGCAATCAGCCCCAGCATTTT. Protein product: CASSELLAGGNQPQHF. The chain couples TRBV10-2 to TRBJ1-5; tentative D call: TRBD1 (6 bases). CDR1 is WSHSY and CDR2 is SAAADI in the germline V gene. The CDR3 runs 16 residues. Deletions cut 1 base from V and 2 bases from J, with 12 bases between.

The rearrangement links TRBV9 to TRBJ2-2; a weak D match, TRBD2 (6 bases). CDR3 length: 13 amino acids. Germline CDR1 SGDLS, CDR2 YYNGEE. Trimming stripped 4 bases from V and 4 bases from J, with 8 bases between. The CDR3 coding sequence is TGTGCCAGCAGCCCGGAGGGCACCGGGGAGCTGTTTTTT. The encoded protein is CASSPEGTGELFF.

V is TRBV9 and J is TRBJ2-7; 11 nucleotides agree with TRBD2. The CDR3 is 16 residues long. The germline CDR1 and CDR2 sequences are SGDLS and YYNGEE. The V gene end was trimmed by 3 bases and the J gene end by 7 bases; junction bases not matched to a gene: 12. The CDR3 DNA sequence: TGTGCCAGCAGCGCCCGGACTAGCGGGTCTTTGATGGAGCAGTACTTC. Its protein is CASSARTSGSLMEQYF. The full variable domain, rest sourced from reference TRBV9 and TRBJ2-7, is DSGVTQTPKHLITATGQRVTLRCSPRSGDLSVYWYQQSLDQGLQFLIQYYNGEERAKGNILERFSAQQFPDLHSELNLSSLELGDSALYFCASSARTSGSLMEQYFGPGTRLTVT.

The chain joins TRBV6-5 to TRBJ2-2; D gene ambiguous. Germline V gene data show CDR1 as MNHEY and CDR2 as SVGAGI. V was pared by 6 bases and J by 3 bases, with 5 bases between. The CDR3 extends over 12 amino acids. CDR3: CASSLHTGELFF. CDR3 nucleotide sequence: TGTGCCAGCAGCCTTCACACCGGGGAGCTGTTTTTT.

With regard to this clone: Other DNA sequences from this sample encode an identical CDR3 as well. This chain joins TRBV11-2 and TRBJ2-3; D remains unclear. Trimming removed 1 base at V and 5 bases at J, with 4 bases between. The germline V gene has CDR1 SGHAT and CDR2 FQNNGV. The CDR3 consists of 12 residues. The CDR3 region has the DNA TGTGCCAGCAGCTTAGTTAGAGATACGCAGTATTTT. Protein: CASSLVRDTQYF.